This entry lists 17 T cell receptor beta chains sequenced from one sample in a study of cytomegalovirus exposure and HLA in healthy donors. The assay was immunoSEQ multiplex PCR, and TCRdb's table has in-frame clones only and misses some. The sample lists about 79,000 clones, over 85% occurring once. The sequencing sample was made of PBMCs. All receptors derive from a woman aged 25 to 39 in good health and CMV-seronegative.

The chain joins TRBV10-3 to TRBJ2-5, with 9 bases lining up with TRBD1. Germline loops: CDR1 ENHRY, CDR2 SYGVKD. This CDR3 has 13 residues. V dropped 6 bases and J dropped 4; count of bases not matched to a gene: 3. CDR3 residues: CAISGTGPETQYF. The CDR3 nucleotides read TGTGCCATCAGCGGGACAGGGCCAGAGACCCAGTACTTC.

The CDR3, as DNA: TGTGCCTGGACCTCTACAGTCACCGGGGAGCTGTTTTTT. It translates to CAWTSTVTGELFF. The chain uses TRBV30 and TRBJ2-2; no reliable D call. This CDR3 comprises 13 residues. V was trimmed by 4 bases and J by 4 bases, leaving 10 bases between them. Germline values: CDR1 GTSNPN, CDR2 SVGIG (reference sequence).

In DNA, the CDR3 is TGCGCCAGCAGCCAAGACGAAGGGGGCACTGAAGCTTTCTTT. It specifies CASSQDEGGTEAFF. The chain is built from TRBV4-3 and TRBJ1-1, with D possibly TRBD1 on 6 matching bases. Germline CDR1 reads LGHNA; CDR2 reads YSLEER. V was pared by 0 bases and J by 4 bases, with 9 bases between. The CDR3 is 14 residues long.

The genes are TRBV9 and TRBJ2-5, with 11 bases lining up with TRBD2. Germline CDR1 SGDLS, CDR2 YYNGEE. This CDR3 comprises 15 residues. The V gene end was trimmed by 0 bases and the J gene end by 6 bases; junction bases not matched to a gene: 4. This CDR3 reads CASSVDLAGGKTQYF. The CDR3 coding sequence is TGTGCCAGCAGCGTAGACCTAGCGGGGGGCAAGACCCAGTACTTC.

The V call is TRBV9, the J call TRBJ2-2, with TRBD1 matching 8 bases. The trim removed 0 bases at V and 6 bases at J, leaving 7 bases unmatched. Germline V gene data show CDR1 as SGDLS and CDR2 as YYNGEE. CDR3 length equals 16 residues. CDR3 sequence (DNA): TGTGCCAGCAGCGTAGTTGGCAGGGGGCGCGCCGGGGAGCTGTTTTTT. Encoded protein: CASSVVGRGRAGELFF.

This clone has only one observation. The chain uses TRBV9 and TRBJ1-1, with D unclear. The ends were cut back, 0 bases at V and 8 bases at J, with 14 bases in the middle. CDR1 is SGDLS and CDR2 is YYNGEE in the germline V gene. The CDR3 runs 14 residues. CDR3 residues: CASSVGSLREEAFF. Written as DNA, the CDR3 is TGTGCCAGCAGCGTAGGGTCTCTGAGGGAGGAAGCTTTCTTT.

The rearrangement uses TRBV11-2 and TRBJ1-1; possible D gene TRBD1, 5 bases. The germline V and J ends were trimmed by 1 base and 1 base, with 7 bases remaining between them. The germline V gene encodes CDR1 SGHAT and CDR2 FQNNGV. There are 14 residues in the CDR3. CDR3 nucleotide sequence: TGTGCCAGCAGCTTAGGAACAGGGAACACTGAAGCTTTCTTT. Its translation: CASSLGTGNTEAFF.

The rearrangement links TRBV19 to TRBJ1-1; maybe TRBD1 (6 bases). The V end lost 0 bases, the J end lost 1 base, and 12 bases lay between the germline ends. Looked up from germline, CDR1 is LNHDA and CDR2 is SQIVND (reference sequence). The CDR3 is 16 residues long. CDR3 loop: CASSIDPGHKNTEAFF. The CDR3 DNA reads TGTGCCAGTAGTATAGACCCGGGACATAAGAACACTGAAGCTTTCTTT. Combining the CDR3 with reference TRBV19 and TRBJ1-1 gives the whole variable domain DGGITQSPKYLFRKEGQNVTLSCEQNLNHDAMYWYRQDPGQGLRLIYYSQIVNDFQKGDIAEGYSVSREKKESFPLTVTSAQKNPTAFYLCASSIDPGHKNTEAFFGQGTRLTVV.

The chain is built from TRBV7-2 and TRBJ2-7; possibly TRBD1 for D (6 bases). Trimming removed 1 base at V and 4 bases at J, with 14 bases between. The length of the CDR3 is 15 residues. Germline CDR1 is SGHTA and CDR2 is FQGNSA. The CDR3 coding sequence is TGTGCCAGCAGCTTAGAGGGAACAGGGTATTACGAGCAGTACTTC. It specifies CASSLEGTGYYEQYF.

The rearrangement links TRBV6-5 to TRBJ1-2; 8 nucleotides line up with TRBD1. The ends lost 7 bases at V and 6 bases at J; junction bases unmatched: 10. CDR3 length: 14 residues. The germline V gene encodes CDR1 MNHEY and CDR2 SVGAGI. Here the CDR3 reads CASNLGQGENGYTF. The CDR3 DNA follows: TGTGCCAGCAACCTCGGACAGGGAGAGAATGGCTACACCTTC.

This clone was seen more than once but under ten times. This CDR3 reads CASFPERSAYGYTF. CDR3 DNA: TGTGCCAGTTTCCCGGAGCGATCGGCCTATGGCTACACCTTC. V and J are TRBV6-6 and TRBJ1-2; no clear D gene. The CDR3 extends over 14 amino acids. The germline V and J ends were trimmed by 9 bases and 4 bases, with 18 bases remaining between them. Germline V lookup: CDR1 MNHNY, CDR2 SVGAGI (reference sequence).

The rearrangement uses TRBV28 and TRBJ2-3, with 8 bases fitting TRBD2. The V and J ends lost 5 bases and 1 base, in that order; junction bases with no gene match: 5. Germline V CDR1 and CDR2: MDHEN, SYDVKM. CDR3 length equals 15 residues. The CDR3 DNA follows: TGTGCCAGCAGTCGAGCGGGGGTTGGCACAGATACGCAGTATTTT. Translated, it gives CASSRAGVGTDTQYF.

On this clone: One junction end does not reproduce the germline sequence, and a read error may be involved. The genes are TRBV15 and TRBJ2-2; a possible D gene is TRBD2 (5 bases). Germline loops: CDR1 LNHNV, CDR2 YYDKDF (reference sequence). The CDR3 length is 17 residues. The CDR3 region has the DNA TGTGCCATCAGCAATTCGCGGAAGGGAGTCGGCACCGGGGAGCTGTTTTTT. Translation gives CAISNSRKGVGTGELFF.

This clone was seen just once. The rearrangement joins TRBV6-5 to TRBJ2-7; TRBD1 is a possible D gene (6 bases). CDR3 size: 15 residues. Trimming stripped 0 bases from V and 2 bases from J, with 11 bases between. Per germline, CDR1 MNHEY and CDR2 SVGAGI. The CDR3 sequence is CASSYSEGVTYEQYF. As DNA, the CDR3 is TGTGCCAGCAGTTACTCAGAGGGGGTCACCTACGAGCAGTACTTC.

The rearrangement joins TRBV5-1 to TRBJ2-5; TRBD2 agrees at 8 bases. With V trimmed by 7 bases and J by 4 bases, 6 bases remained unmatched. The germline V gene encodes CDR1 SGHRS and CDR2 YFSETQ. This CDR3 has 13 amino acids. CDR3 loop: CASAAGVLETQYF. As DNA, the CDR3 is TGCGCCAGCGCAGCGGGAGTCCTAGAGACCCAGTACTTC.

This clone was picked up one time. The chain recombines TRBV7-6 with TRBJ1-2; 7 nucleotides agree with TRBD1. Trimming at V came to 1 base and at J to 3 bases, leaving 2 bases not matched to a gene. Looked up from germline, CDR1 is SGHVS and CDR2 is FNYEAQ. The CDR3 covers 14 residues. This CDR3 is CASSLDRGHYGYTF. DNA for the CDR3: TGTGCCAGCAGCTTAGACAGGGGACACTATGGCTACACCTTC.

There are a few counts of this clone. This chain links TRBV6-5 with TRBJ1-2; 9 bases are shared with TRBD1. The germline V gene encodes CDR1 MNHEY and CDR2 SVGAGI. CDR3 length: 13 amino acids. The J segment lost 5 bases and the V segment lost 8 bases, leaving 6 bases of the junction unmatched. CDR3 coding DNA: TGTGCCAGCCAGGACAGGGGAACTTATGGCTACACCTTC. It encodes CASQDRGTYGYTF.